The clone carrying this T cell receptor (beta chain) was observed many times. The antigen is undetermined. TCRdb recomputed calls from the reads with MiXCR, one row per CDR3 protein. The data show nearly 650,000 distinct CDR3 sequences, 20% to 30% seen once. Germline values: CDR1 LGHNT, CDR2 FRNRAP. V lost 3 bases and J lost 1, with 4 bases in between. The CDR3 runs 12 residues. This record belongs to a study of T cell repertoires in cytomegalovirus infection. Study-wide context: Indicated by public TCR beta signatures were CMV infection and matching HLA type.

Notes on the study in general: There were HLA-C-restricted CMV-specific TCR beta clonotypes dominating the ex vivo response. There were carriers of CMV plus the relevant HLA, and cumulative public TCR beta family frequency identified them.

The chain uses TRBV12-5 and TRBJ2-7, with D unclear. The sequencing input was CD8+ T cells from PBMCs. This receptor was taken from a human donor in good health (CMV status not recorded). Some clones in this sample may be carry-over from other donors' samples. CDR3 amino acids: CASGFISYEQYF. CDR3 DNA: TGTGCTAGTGGTTTTATTTCCTACGAGCAGTACTTC.